These 14 T cell receptor beta chains share one sample of origin, sequenced in a study of blood T cell repertoires in COVID-19. This table comes from immunoSEQ multiplex PCR, and its TCRdb copy is limited to in-frame clones, with some not included. Among 200,000 to 250,000 clones, 81% were seen once, and the ten largest hold 7.5% to 10%. Sequencing used PBMCs or T cells enriched from blood (not recorded which). The receptors shown here come from a man in his forties or fifties who had recovered from COVID-19.

The V and J genes are TRBV2 and TRBJ1-2, with D perhaps TRBD1 (6 bases). V lost 5 bases and J 0 bases, leaving 16 bases between the germline ends. In germline, CDR1 is SNHLY, CDR2 FYNNEI. CDR3 length: 16 amino acids. CDR3 nucleotides: TGTGCCAGCAGTCATAGGGGGACGGTGACTAACTATGGCTACACCTTC. This codes for CASSHRGTVTNYGYTF.

The chain carries TRBV12-5 and TRBJ2-5; D is possibly TRBD2 (7 bases). Germline V gives CDR1 LGHNT, CDR2 FRNRAP. V gave up 10 bases and J gave up 1 base, with 13 bases separating them. CDR3 length: 13 amino acids. The CDR3 here is CATQRGGQETQYF. The CDR3 bases are TGTGCTACCCAGAGGGGGGGCCAAGAGACCCAGTACTTC. Using reference TRBV12-5 and TRBJ2-5 for the parts outside the CDR3, the full variable domain is DARVTQTPRHKVTEMGQEVTMRCQPILGHNTVFWYRQTMMQGLELLAYFRNRAPLDDSGMPKDRFSAEMPDATLATLKIQPSEPRDSAVYFCATQRGGQETQYFGPGTRLLVL.

The table lists this clone with a count of one. In the same sample, other DNA sequences code for this CDR3. V gene TRBV12-3 or TRBV12-4 combines with J gene TRBJ1-2; 7 nucleotides align to TRBD1. J was trimmed by 2 bases and V by 5 bases; bases with no gene match: 2. The CDR3 consists of 13 residues. CDR3 bases: TGTGCCAGCAGTAAACAGGGGAACTATGGCTACACCTTC. It specifies CASSKQGNYGYTF.

This clone was observed a few times. The rearrangement joins TRBV27 to TRBJ2-7; D is ambiguous. This CDR3 is built from 12 residues. Trimming left V 6 bases short and J 2 bases short, with 8 bases between. Germline CDR1 and CDR2: MNHEY and SMNVEV (reference sequence). The CDR3 is CASRDITYEQYF. The CDR3 bases are TGTGCCAGCAGAGACATCACCTACGAGCAGTACTTC.

The J gene is TRBJ1-2, the V gene TRBV4-1, with unresolved D. V lost 0 bases, J lost 1 base, and 6 bases lay in between. In germline, CDR1 is MGHRA, CDR2 YSYEKL. The CDR3 sequence is 14 residues long. CDR3 sequence: CASSQDRFNYGYTF. CDR3 bases: TGCGCCAGCAGCCAAGACAGGTTTAACTATGGCTACACCTTC.

This CDR3 is CASSVTSGGYEQYF. The DNA of the CDR3 is TGTGCCAGCAGCGTCACTAGCGGAGGCTACGAGCAGTACTTC. The V call is TRBV7-6, the J call TRBJ2-7; TRBD2 aligns across 8 bases. The CDR3 loop spans 14 amino acids. V shed 5 bases and J 3 bases; nucleotides not matched to a gene: 6. CDR1 is SGHVS and CDR2 is FNYEAQ in the germline V gene.

The genes are TRBV3-1 (or the pseudogene TRBV3-2) and TRBJ1-6; D remains unclear. From germline, CDR1 is LGHDT and CDR2 YNNKEL (reference sequence). Trimming cost V 1 base and J 7 bases, with 11 bases left between them. This CDR3 spans 15 amino acids. Here the CDR3 DNA reads TGTGCCAGCAGCCAAGTCCGCCGGGTAAATTCACCCCTCCACTTT. Its protein product is CASSQVRRVNSPLHF.

A remark on this clone: This sample also contains other DNA sequences that code for the same CDR3. The V call is TRBV11-2, the J call TRBJ1-1; the D is unclear. CDR1 is SGHAT, CDR2 FQNNGV, per germline. V lost 0 bases, J lost 5 bases, and 7 bases lay in between. This CDR3 is 13 amino acids long. CDR3 sequence (DNA): TGTGCCAGCAGCTTAGATCGAGGGACTGAAGCTTTCTTT. Residues: CASSLDRGTEAFF. Complete variable domain (other parts from reference TRBV11-2 and TRBJ1-1): EAGVAQSPRYKIIEKRQSVAFWCNPISGHATLYWYQQILGQGPKLLIQFQNNGVVDDSQLPKDRFSAERLKGVDSTLKIQPAKLEDSAVYLCASSLDRGTEAFFGQGTRLTVV.

V and J are TRBV5-1 and TRBJ2-1, with 8 bases matching TRBD1. Looked up from germline, CDR1 is SGHRS and CDR2 is YFSETQ. V was clipped by 3 bases and J by 3 bases; unmatched bases: 8. This CDR3 is 16 amino acids long. The CDR3 here is CASSYTGGGNYNEQFF. DNA of the CDR3: TGCGCCAGCAGCTACACAGGGGGAGGAAACTACAATGAGCAGTTCTTC.

This chain connects TRBV2 to TRBJ2-1; the D gene is possibly TRBD1 (5 bases). V lost 7 bases, J lost 0 bases, and 10 bases lay in between. The CDR3 contains 14 residues. Germline V gene lookup returns CDR1 SNHLY and CDR2 FYNNEI. The CDR3 coding sequence is TGTGCCAGCAAGGGGCTAAGCTCCTACAATGAGCAGTTCTTC. This sequence encodes CASKGLSSYNEQFF.

This chain connects TRBV7-3 to TRBJ2-1; unclear D gene. In germline, CDR1 is SGHTA, CDR2 FQGTGA. The CDR3 runs to 16 residues. The germline V and J ends were trimmed by 2 bases and 7 bases, with 18 bases remaining between them. The CDR3 nucleotides are TGTGCCAGCAGCTTATCAGCGCCCAGCCTGGGTAATGAGCAGTTCTTC. Protein: CASSLSAPSLGNEQFF. The variable domain in full, completed from reference TRBV7-3 and TRBJ2-1, reads GAGVSQTPSNKVTEKGKYVELRCDPISGHTALYWYRQSLGQGPEFLIYFQGTGAADDSGLPNDRFFAVRPEGSVSTLKIQRTERGDSAVYLCASSLSAPSLGNEQFFGPGTRLTVL.

This clone came up a few times. This chain links TRBV28 with TRBJ1-2; the match to TRBD1 covers 7 bases. The CDR3 consists of 15 residues. CDR1 is MDHEN, CDR2 SYDVKM, per germline. V was pared by 9 bases and J by 6 bases, with 16 bases of the junction left unmatched. CDR3 sequence (DNA): TGTGCCAGTTCAAGCAATTCCGGGACAGTAAATGGCTACACCTTC. Translation gives CASSSNSGTVNGYTF.

This clone was observed a few times. The CDR3 region is CASSLDYSGNTIYF. DNA of the CDR3: TGTGCCAGCAGCTTAGACTACTCTGGAAACACCATATATTTT. The chain uses TRBV7-9 and TRBJ1-3, with D unclear. Germline V gives CDR1 SEHNR, CDR2 FQNEAQ (reference sequence). V was trimmed by 1 base and J by 0 bases, leaving 4 bases between them. The CDR3 extends over 14 amino acids.

V gene TRBV19 combines with J gene TRBJ1-4; TRBD1 matches at 7 bases. Losses at the gene ends were 4 bases for V and 0 bases for J; bases not matched to a gene: 5. CDR1 and CDR2 (germline): LNHDA, SQIVND (reference sequence). This CDR3 has 16 amino acids. The CDR3 coding sequence is TGTGCCAGTAGTAATAAGGGGGCCGCAACTAATGAAAAACTGTTTTTT. As protein: CASSNKGAATNEKLFF.